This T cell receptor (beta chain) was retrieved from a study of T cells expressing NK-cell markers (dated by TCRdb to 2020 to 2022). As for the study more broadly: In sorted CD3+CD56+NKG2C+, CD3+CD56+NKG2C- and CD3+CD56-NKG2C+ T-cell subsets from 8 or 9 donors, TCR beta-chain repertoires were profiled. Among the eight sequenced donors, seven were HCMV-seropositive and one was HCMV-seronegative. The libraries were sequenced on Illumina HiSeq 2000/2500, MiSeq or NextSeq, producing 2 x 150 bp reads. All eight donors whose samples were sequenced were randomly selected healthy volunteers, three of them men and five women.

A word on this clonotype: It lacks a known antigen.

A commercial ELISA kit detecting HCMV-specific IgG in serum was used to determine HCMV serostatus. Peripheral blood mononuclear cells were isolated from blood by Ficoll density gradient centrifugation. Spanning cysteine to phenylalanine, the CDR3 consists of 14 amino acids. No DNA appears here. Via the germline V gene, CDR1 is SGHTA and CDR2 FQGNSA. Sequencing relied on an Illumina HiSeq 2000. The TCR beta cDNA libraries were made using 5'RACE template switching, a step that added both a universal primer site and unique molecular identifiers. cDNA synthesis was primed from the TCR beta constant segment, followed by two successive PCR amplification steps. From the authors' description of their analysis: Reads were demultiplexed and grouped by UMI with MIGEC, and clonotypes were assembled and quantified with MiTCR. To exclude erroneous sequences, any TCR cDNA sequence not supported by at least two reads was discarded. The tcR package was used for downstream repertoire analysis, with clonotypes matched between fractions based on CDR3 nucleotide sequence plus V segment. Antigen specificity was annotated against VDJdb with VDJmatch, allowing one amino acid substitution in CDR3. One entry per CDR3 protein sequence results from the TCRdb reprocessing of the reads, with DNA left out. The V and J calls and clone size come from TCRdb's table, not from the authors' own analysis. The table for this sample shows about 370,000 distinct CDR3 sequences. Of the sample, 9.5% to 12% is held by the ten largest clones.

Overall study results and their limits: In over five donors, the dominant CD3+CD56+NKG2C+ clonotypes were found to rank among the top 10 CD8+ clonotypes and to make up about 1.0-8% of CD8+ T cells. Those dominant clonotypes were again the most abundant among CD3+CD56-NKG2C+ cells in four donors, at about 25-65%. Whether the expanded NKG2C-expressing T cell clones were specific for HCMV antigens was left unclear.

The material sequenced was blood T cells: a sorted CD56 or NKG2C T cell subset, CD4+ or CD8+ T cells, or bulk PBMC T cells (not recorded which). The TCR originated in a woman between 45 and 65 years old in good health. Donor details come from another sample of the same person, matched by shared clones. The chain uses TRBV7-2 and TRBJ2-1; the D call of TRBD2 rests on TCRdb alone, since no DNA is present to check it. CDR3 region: CASSLVAGRDEQFF.